This T cell receptor (beta chain) was captured by sequencing in a study of regulatory T cells in long-lasting Graves disease. Arm-PCR of CDR3 regions with iRepertoire HTBI primers generated TCR beta libraries. TCRdb processed the multiplex PCR reads anew with MiXCR; each CDR3 protein has one entry. The data contain approximately 400,000 distinct CDR3 sequences, around 16% of them singletons. This clonotype has more than one count but fewer than ten. The germline V gene encodes CDR1 SGHRS and CDR2 YFSETQ. CDR3 length: 16 residues. The V gene lost 0 bases and the J gene lost 0 bases, with 12 bases spanning the gap. Time point given: newly diagnosed GD, antithyroid drugs for less than 3 months. Researchers made the TCR library from RNA that was extracted from PBMCs. Into tubes containing EDTA, approximately 8.5 milliliters of peripheral blood were drawn. These records were also assigned to another study, of T cells in Graves' hyperthyroidism and ophthalmopathy.

The receptor was isolated from a middle-aged woman with Graves disease. Sequencing was performed on peripheral blood mononuclear cells (PBMCs), taken at new diagnosis, from a patient treated with antithyroid drugs. The V gene is TRBV5-1, the J gene TRBJ1-1; D uncertain. In DNA, the CDR3 is TGCGCCAGCAGCTTGGTCTCAATTGGGATGAACACTGAAGCTTTCTTT. This encodes CASSLVSIGMNTEAFF. Combining the CDR3 with reference TRBV5-1 and TRBJ1-1 gives the whole variable domain KAGVTQTPRYLIKTRGQQVTLSCSPISGHRSVSWYQQTPGQGLQFLFEYFSETQRNKGNFPGRFSGRQFSNSRSEMNVSTLELGDSALYLCASSLVSIGMNTEAFFGQGTRLTVV.